The next 23 T cell receptor beta chains were all read from a single sample in a study of blood T cell repertoires in COVID-19. The repertoire was sequenced with immunoSEQ multiplex PCR; TCRdb's copy has only in-frame clones and lacks some. Seen here are about 220,000 clones, 90% observed once, and the top ten hold about 15%. The specimen was PBMCs or T cells enriched from blood (not recorded which). The receptors derive from a man aged 25 to 40 who had been exposed to COVID-19.

The rearrangement joins TRBV19 to TRBJ1-6; TRBD1 aligns across 8 bases. CDR1 and CDR2 from the germline V gene are LNHDA and SQIVND (reference sequence). The CDR3 extends over 15 amino acids. V lost 7 bases to trimming and J lost 9 bases; unmatched junction nucleotides: 11. CDR3 in amino acids: CASTLGQGSVSPLHF. The CDR3 region has the DNA TGTGCCAGTACCCTCGGACAGGGTTCGGTTTCACCCCTCCACTTT. The whole variable domain, filled in from reference TRBV19 and TRBJ1-6, reads DGGITQSPKYLFRKEGQNVTLSCEQNLNHDAMYWYRQDPGQGLRLIYYSQIVNDFQKGDIAEGYSVSREKKESFPLTVTSAQKNPTAFYLCASTLGQGSVSPLHFGNGTRLTVT.

The rearrangement uses TRBV7-2 and TRBJ1-1, with D possibly being TRBD1 (5 bases). Deletions cut 8 bases from V and 0 bases from J, with 13 bases between. The CDR3 loop spans 14 amino acids. Germline values: CDR1 SGHTA, CDR2 FQGNSA. The CDR3 region has the DNA TGTGCCAGCCTAAAAGGACATCTGAACACTGAAGCTTTCTTT. Protein sequence: CASLKGHLNTEAFF. Looking up the rest from reference TRBV7-2 and TRBJ1-1 gives the full variable domain: GAGVSQSPSNKVTEKGKDVELRCDPISGHTALYWYRQSLGQGLEFLIYFQGNSAPDKSGLPSDRFSAERTGGSVSTLTIQRTQQEDSAVYLCASLKGHLNTEAFFGQGTRLTVV.

This clone was observed once. The chain is built from TRBV7-9 and TRBJ1-2, with D maybe TRBD1 (6 bases). The CDR3 contains 13 residues. Trimming took 1 base from V and 8 from J, leaving 11 bases between them. CDR1 is SEHNR and CDR2 is FQNEAQ in the germline V gene (reference sequence). In DNA form, the CDR3 reads TGTGCCAGCAGCTTAGGTCAGGGGAGAGGCTACACCTTC. Protein product: CASSLGQGRGYTF.

The chain uses TRBV7-9 and TRBJ1-1, with TRBD1 matching over 10 bases. The germline V gene has CDR1 SEHNR and CDR2 FQNEAQ (reference sequence). The CDR3 covers 16 residues. Trimming cost V 5 bases and J 6 bases; bases outside gene matches: 12. The CDR3 DNA follows: TGTGCCAGCAGCAACAGACAGGGGGCGTTAGTCGCTGAAGCTTTCTTT. This encodes CASSNRQGALVAEAFF.

Comments on this clone: This sample includes further DNA sequences coding for the same CDR3. The chain is built from TRBV5-1 and TRBJ1-1; 8 nucleotides match TRBD1. Germline lookup yields CDR1 SGHRS and CDR2 YFSETQ. V was pared by 3 bases and J by 2 bases, with 3 bases of the junction left unmatched. This CDR3 has 14 residues. The CDR3 coding sequence is TGCGCCAGCAGCTCAGGACAGGGCAACACTGAAGCTTTCTTT. As protein: CASSSGQGNTEAFF.

The gene calls are TRBV15 and TRBJ2-7; 7 positions agree with TRBD1. There are 14 residues in the CDR3. The junction had 7 bases not matched to a gene; V was cut back by 3 bases and J by 5 bases. Per the germline V gene, CDR1 is LNHNV and CDR2 is YYDKDF (reference sequence). The CDR3 region has the DNA TGTGCCACCAGCAGTGACAGGGCGAACCACGAGCAGTACTTC. This encodes CATSSDRANHEQYF.

V usage is TRBV27 and J usage is TRBJ2-7; 9 positions agree with TRBD1. The V gene end was trimmed by 4 bases and the J gene end by 0 bases; junction bases not matched to a gene: 4. CDR3 size: 15 residues. The germline V gene has CDR1 MNHEY and CDR2 SMNVEV (reference sequence). CDR3 amino acids: CASSWGQGPSYEQYF. In DNA form, the CDR3 reads TGTGCCAGCAGTTGGGGACAGGGACCCTCCTACGAGCAGTACTTC.

This rearrangement joins TRBV4-1 to TRBJ1-1; tentative D call: TRBD1 (6 bases). From germline, CDR1 is MGHRA and CDR2 YSYEKL. The CDR3 is 17 residues long. Trimming removed 3 bases from V and 1 base from J, with 18 bases in between. This chain's CDR3 is CASSHPKTGFPNTEAFF. The CDR3 nucleotides are TGCGCCAGCAGCCACCCTAAGACAGGTTTTCCGAACACTGAAGCTTTCTTT.

V usage is TRBV18 and J usage is TRBJ2-5, with a possible D match to TRBD1 (6 bases). From germline, CDR1 is KGHSH and CDR2 LQKENI. The CDR3 sequence is 13 residues long. Deletions cut 3 bases from V and 5 bases from J, with 10 bases between. In DNA form, the CDR3 reads TGTGCCAGCTCACCCGGACAGTCGGAGACCCAGTACTTC. It codes for CASSPGQSETQYF.

The CDR3 protein is CASSQDRRDTQYF. The CDR3 bases are TGTGCCAGCAGCCAAGATCGGCGGGATACGCAGTATTTT. The chain links TRBV4-2 to TRBJ2-3, with no clear D. Germline CDR1 is LGHNA and CDR2 is YNFKEQ. V was cut by 0 bases and J by 6 bases, with 7 bases left in between. The CDR3 loop spans 13 amino acids.

The chain joins TRBV9 to TRBJ1-5, with 8 nucleotides matching TRBD1. Germline V gene lookup returns CDR1 SGDLS and CDR2 YYNGEE. V shed 3 bases and J 3 bases; nucleotides not matched to a gene: 5. The CDR3 runs to 15 residues. Written as DNA, the CDR3 is TGTGCCAGCAGCGCTCAGGGGGCAGTCAATCAGCCCCAGCATTTT. Protein: CASSAQGAVNQPQHF.

This clone was observed a few times. V and J are TRBV7-9 and TRBJ1-2; D might be TRBD1 (5 bases). This CDR3 spans 14 amino acids. The germline V and J ends were trimmed by 1 base and 8 bases, with 14 bases remaining between them. CDR1 SEHNR and CDR2 FQNEAQ come from the germline V gene (reference sequence). This CDR3 reads CASSLEGRLGGYTF. The CDR3 nucleotides are TGTGCCAGCAGCTTAGAGGGGAGGCTAGGCGGCTACACCTTC.

This clone occurred a few times. The chain links TRBV19 to TRBJ1-4, with 8 positions matching TRBD1. The length of the CDR3 is 15 residues. CDR1 LNHDA and CDR2 SQIVND come from the germline V gene (reference sequence). The trim removed 3 bases at V and 8 bases at J, leaving 8 bases unmatched. The CDR3 sequence: CASSIRTGSTEKLFF. The CDR3 nucleotides read TGTGCCAGTAGTATCCGGACAGGGAGTACCGAAAAACTGTTTTTT.

V and J are TRBV27 and TRBJ2-7; D is possibly TRBD2 (5 bases). From germline, CDR1 is MNHEY and CDR2 SMNVEV (reference sequence). The CDR3 loop spans 12 amino acids. Trimming took 11 bases from V and 6 from J, leaving 17 bases between them. CDR3 sequence: CALGWESGEQYF. The CDR3 DNA sequence: TGTGCCCTCGGTTGGGAGTCAGGCGAGCAGTACTTC.

The chain recombines TRBV4-3 with TRBJ1-6, with TRBD1 matching over 7 bases. This CDR3 contains 16 residues. Trimming took 4 bases from V and 7 from J; bases not matched to a gene: 10. CDR1 is LGHNA, CDR2 YSLEER, per germline. The CDR3 spells CASSRNHRGSNSPLHF. The CDR3 DNA reads TGCGCCAGCAGCCGTAACCACAGGGGAAGCAATTCACCCCTCCACTTT.

Comment on this clone: At one of its ends the junction is not consistent with the germline gene, which may arise from a read error. The J gene is TRBJ2-1, the V gene TRBV19; 7 bases line up with TRBD2. Germline V lookup: CDR1 LNHDA, CDR2 SQIVND (reference sequence). This CDR3 contains 14 residues. The CDR3 DNA reads TGTGCCAGTAGTGATTGGACTAGTCAAGGAGGCGAGGTCTTC. Translation: CASSDWTSQGGEVF.

V gene TRBV12-5 combines with J gene TRBJ1-2; 7 nucleotides agree with TRBD1. V shed 3 bases and J 4 bases; nucleotides not matched to a gene: 5. This CDR3 comprises 14 residues. Germline loops: CDR1 LGHNT, CDR2 FRNRAP. CDR3 residues: CASGFTGVAYGYTF. Written as DNA, the CDR3 is TGTGCTAGTGGTTTTACAGGGGTTGCCTATGGCTACACCTTC.

This clone was counted between two and nine times. The chain carries TRBV4-2 and TRBJ2-7; possibly TRBD1 for D (6 bases). The germline gives CDR1 LGHNA, CDR2 YNFKEQ. Trimming took 6 bases from V and 0 from J, leaving 15 bases between them. The CDR3 extends over 15 amino acids. CDR3 coding DNA: TGTGCCAGCAGTAAAGGGGGACCGAGCTCCTACGAGCAGTACTTC. Translation: CASSKGGPSSYEQYF.

This sequence joins TRBV5-4 and TRBJ2-3, with TRBD1 matching over 7 bases. The CDR3 runs 14 residues. Germline loops: CDR1 SGHNT, CDR2 YYREEE (reference sequence). Germline trimming cut 2 bases from V and 3 bases from J; bases unmatched to any gene: 3. The CDR3 DNA reads as TGTGCCAGCAGCTTACAGGGGCAAACAGATACGCAGTATTTT. This translates into CASSLQGQTDTQYF.

The V and J genes are TRBV5-1 and TRBJ2-5; D gene ambiguous. The CDR3 spans 14 residues. Deletions cut 2 bases from V and 1 base from J, with 9 bases between. Per germline, CDR1 SGHRS and CDR2 YFSETQ. The chain's CDR3 is CASSFISSQETQYF. The DNA of the CDR3 is TGCGCCAGCAGCTTTATTTCGTCCCAAGAGACCCAGTACTTC. Together with reference TRBV5-1 and TRBJ2-5, the CDR3 gives the full variable domain: KAGVTQTPRYLIKTRGQQVTLSCSPISGHRSVSWYQQTPGQGLQFLFEYFSETQRNKGNFPGRFSGRQFSNSRSEMNVSTLELGDSALYLCASSFISSQETQYFGPGTRLLVL.

The rearrangement links TRBV29-1 to TRBJ2-3; 7 bases fit TRBD1. Unmatched junction bases numbered 4, after V lost 5 bases and J lost 5 bases. CDR1 and CDR2 from the germline V gene are SQVTM and ANQGSEA. The CDR3 has 12 amino acids. For the CDR3, the DNA is TGCAGCGTTTCAGGGGGTGAAGATACGCAGTATTTT. Residues: CSVSGGEDTQYF.

The chain recombines TRBV19 with TRBJ1-5; 9 bases agree with TRBD1. After removal of 1 base from V and 5 bases from J, the junction contained 6 bases not matched to a gene. This CDR3 has 16 amino acids. In germline, CDR1 is LNHDA, CDR2 SQIVND (reference sequence). The CDR3 sequence: CASSIGTTGGDQPQHF. In DNA form, the CDR3 reads TGTGCCAGTAGTATAGGAACGACAGGGGGTGATCAGCCCCAGCATTTT.

This clone was counted between two and nine times. This sequence joins TRBV5-4 and TRBJ1-2, with D perhaps TRBD1 (6 bases). The CDR3 is 13 residues long. Germline assignment: CDR1 SGHNT and CDR2 YYREEE (reference sequence). The V and J ends lost 0 bases and 7 bases respectively, with 10 bases between them. The CDR3 spells CASSLGGGSGYTF. The CDR3 DNA is TGTGCCAGCAGCTTGGGGGGGGGCTCTGGCTACACCTTC.